Below are 25 T cell receptor beta chains sequenced from a single sample in a study of T-cell memory formation after mild COVID-19. In TCRdb, the 5' RACE reads were re-called with MiXCR into one record per CDR3 protein. The sample holds tens of thousands of distinct CDR3 sequences, under 7.5% seen once. The material sequenced was PBMCs or a T cell subset sorted from them (not recorded which). These TCRs come from a man between 18 and 35 years old who had mild COVID-19 (a few samples of this study predate the infection). Cell type and time point are not known.

The chain combines TRBV11-2 with TRBJ2-2; 11 bases line up with TRBD1. V was pared by 0 bases and J by 6 bases, with 6 bases of the junction left unmatched. Per germline, CDR1 SGHAT and CDR2 FQNNGV. The CDR3 contains 17 residues. This CDR3 is CASSLDSGTGGPGELFF. The CDR3 DNA follows: TGTGCCAGCAGCTTAGACTCCGGGACAGGGGGGCCCGGGGAGCTGTTTTTT.

This clonotype was detected only a few times. The rearrangement uses TRBV5-1 and TRBJ1-5; possibly TRBD1 for D (6 bases). The V gene lost 7 bases and the J gene lost 6 bases, with 14 bases spanning the gap. CDR1 SGHRS and CDR2 YFSETQ come from the germline V gene. The CDR3 runs 13 residues. The CDR3 coding sequence is TGCGCCAGCGCCGGGGGCGAAGGTCAGCCCCAGCATTTT. Translating it yields CASAGGEGQPQHF. The full variable domain, its missing parts supplied by reference TRBV5-1 and TRBJ1-5, is KAGVTQTPRYLIKTRGQQVTLSCSPISGHRSVSWYQQTPGQGLQFLFEYFSETQRNKGNFPGRFSGRQFSNSRSEMNVSTLELGDSALYLCASAGGEGQPQHFGDGTRLSIL.

This clonotype was counted ten times or more. The J gene is TRBJ2-3, the V gene TRBV28, with 8 positions matching TRBD2. V gave up 3 bases and J gave up 1 base; unmatched junction bases: 6. The CDR3 length is 16 residues. Germline-derived CDR1 and CDR2 are MDHEN and SYDVKM. As DNA, the CDR3 is TGTGCCAGCAGTTTGGGGTCAGCGGGGGGCACAGATACGCAGTATTTT. Translation: CASSLGSAGGTDTQYF.

This clonotype appeared many times. The chain joins TRBV6-5 to TRBJ2-4, with D perhaps assigned TRBD1 or TRBD2 (5 bases each). This CDR3 contains 15 residues. V lost 5 bases and J 9 bases, leaving 20 bases between the germline ends. Germline lookup yields CDR1 MNHEY and CDR2 SVGAGI. CDR3 amino acids: CASSRVPGPGGIQYF. The CDR3 bases are TGTGCCAGCAGTAGGGTCCCGGGACCCGGCGGCATTCAGTACTTC.

This sequence joins TRBV19 and TRBJ2-1; D is unclear. The V end lost 4 bases, the J end lost 5 bases, and 9 bases lay between the germline ends. Germline CDR1 reads LNHDA; CDR2 reads SQIVND (reference sequence). The CDR3 contains 13 residues. CDR3 coding DNA: TGTGCCAGTAGTACGTCAGAAAACAATGAGCAGTTCTTC. Encoded protein: CASSTSENNEQFF.

This clonotype was counted a few times. The chain carries TRBV7-2 and TRBJ1-3, with D unclear. The germline CDR1 and CDR2 sequences are SGHTA and FQGNSA. V was shortened by 6 bases and J by 0 bases, with 15 bases between the two germline ends. This CDR3 comprises 16 residues. The CDR3 reads CASSRSWVSSGNTIYF. The DNA for the CDR3 is TGTGCCAGCAGTCGTAGCTGGGTTAGCTCTGGAAACACCATATATTTT.

This clonotype came up a few times. This chain uses TRBV5-1 with TRBJ1-4; TRBD1 matches 10 bases. The junction had 14 bases not matched to a gene; V was cut back by 4 bases and J by 8 bases. CDR1 and CDR2 from the germline V gene are SGHRS and YFSETQ. CDR3 size: 17 residues. In DNA form, the CDR3 reads TGCGCCAGCAGCATTGCGATAACCGGGACAGGGGAGGAAAAACTGTTTTTT. It codes for CASSIAITGTGEEKLFF.

This clonotype was detected only a few times. V gene TRBV30 combines with J gene TRBJ1-6; 7 bases line up with TRBD1. The CDR3 totals 19 residues. After removal of 5 bases from V and 7 bases from J, the junction contained 23 bases not matched to a gene. Germline assignment: CDR1 GTSNPN and CDR2 SVGIG (reference sequence). This CDR3 is CAWAIRRDSSYRTNSPLHF. The CDR3, as DNA: TGTGCCTGGGCTATCCGGCGGGACAGCTCTTACCGCACGAATTCACCCCTCCACTTT.

This clonotype was detected ten times or more. The rearrangement joins TRBV24-1 to TRBJ2-5; perhaps TRBD2 as D (5 bases). Germline V CDR1 and CDR2: KGHDR, SFDVKD. Trimming shortened V by 4 bases and J by 5 bases, and 13 bases separated the two germline ends. CDR3 size: 14 residues. CDR3 in amino acids: CATSERVSSETQYF. The CDR3 nucleotides are TGTGCCACCAGTGAGCGGGTTAGTTCTGAGACCCAGTACTTC.

The table lists this clonotype with a few counts. The rearrangement joins TRBV29-1 to TRBJ2-5; D may be TRBD2 (8 bases). Trimming left V 4 bases short and J 2 bases short, with 14 bases between. The germline CDR1 and CDR2 sequences are SQVTM and ANQGSEA. This CDR3 has 14 amino acids. CDR3 protein: CSVAGGGQQETQYF. CDR3 DNA sequence: TGCAGCGTTGCGGGGGGGGGACAGCAAGAGACCCAGTACTTC. Full variable domain (remainder filled in from reference TRBV29-1 and TRBJ2-5): SAVISQKPSRDICQRGTSLTIQCQVDSQVTMMFWYRQQPGQSLTLIATANQGSEATYESGFVIDKFPISRPNLTFSTLTVSNMSPEDSSIYLCSVAGGGQQETQYFGPGTRLLVL.

Many counts were recorded for this clonotype. The chain uses TRBV27 and TRBJ1-6; the D is unclear. The V and J ends lost 6 bases and 14 bases respectively, with 20 bases between them. The CDR3 totals 14 residues. CDR1 and CDR2 from the germline V gene are MNHEY and SMNVEV (reference sequence). In DNA form, the CDR3 reads TGTGCCAGCAGCTTACAGTATTCGGTCAGCGCCCTCCACTTT. Translating it yields CASSLQYSVSALHF.

This clonotype showed up many times. The rearrangement joins TRBV7-3 to TRBJ2-3; 7 nucleotides match TRBD1. Germline CDR1 is SGHTA and CDR2 is FQGTGA. V gave up 2 bases and J gave up 0 bases; unmatched junction bases: 2. The CDR3 spans 15 residues. Here the CDR3 DNA reads TGTGCCAGCAGCTTATTGGGACAGAGCACAGATACGCAGTATTTT. Translation: CASSLLGQSTDTQYF.

This clonotype showed up many times. V gene TRBV5-1 combines with J gene TRBJ2-3, with D unclear. The CDR3 extends over 14 amino acids. Germline V gene data show CDR1 as SGHRS and CDR2 as YFSETQ. V shed 2 bases and J shed 2 bases, with 9 bases lying between them. CDR3: CASSFGPSTDTQYF. The CDR3 DNA sequence: TGCGCCAGCAGCTTCGGACCCTCCACAGATACGCAGTATTTT.

This clonotype was seen at least ten times. The rearrangement links TRBV6-2 or TRBV6-3 to TRBJ2-2; 7 positions match TRBD1. The CDR3 runs to 16 residues. In germline, CDR1 is MNHEY, CDR2 SVGEGT. Trimming took 4 bases from V and 4 from J; bases not matched to a gene: 9. The CDR3 DNA is TGTGCCAGCAGTTTCAAAGTCGGGACAGCCACCGGGGAGCTGTTTTTT. Translated: CASSFKVGTATGELFF.

Many counts were recorded for this clonotype. The chain joins TRBV29-1 to TRBJ2-5, with D perhaps TRBD2 (6 bases). Trimming cost V 4 bases and J 5 bases, with 14 bases left between them. The length of the CDR3 is 13 residues. CDR1 is SQVTM and CDR2 is ANQGSEA in the germline V gene. CDR3 sequence: CSVVPGVGETQYF. The CDR3 DNA sequence: TGCAGCGTTGTTCCGGGGGTCGGGGAGACCCAGTACTTC.

This clonotype was seen ten or more times. V and J are TRBV12-3 or TRBV12-4 and TRBJ1-1; D may be TRBD1 (6 bases). The ends were cut back, 5 bases at V and 10 bases at J, with 11 bases in the middle. This CDR3 spans 11 amino acids. The DNA of the CDR3 is TGTGCCAGCAGTAAACAGGGAGGAGCTTTCTTT. Residues: CASSKQGGAFF.

This chain uses TRBV20-1 with TRBJ2-7; D is unclear. Germline CDR1 DFQATT, CDR2 SNEGSKA (reference sequence). V gave up 4 bases and J gave up 7 bases, with 14 bases separating them. This CDR3 region has 12 residues. CDR3 in amino acids: CSAIGSTGEQYF. Here the CDR3 DNA reads TGCAGTGCTATAGGCTCTACGGGTGAGCAGTACTTC.

This clonotype was seen many times. The genes are TRBV4-1 and TRBJ2-7, with 7 positions matching TRBD1. The CDR3 is 14 residues long. In germline, CDR1 is MGHRA, CDR2 YSYEKL. V lost 2 bases to trimming and J lost 1 base; unmatched junction nucleotides: 2. The CDR3 sequence is CASSQSRGSYEQYF. Here the CDR3 DNA reads TGCGCCAGCAGCCAAAGCAGGGGGTCCTACGAGCAGTACTTC.

The chain employs TRBV19 and TRBJ1-5, with D perhaps TRBD1 (5 bases). Trimming shortened V by 6 bases and J by 7 bases, and 19 bases separated the two germline ends. Per germline, CDR1 LNHDA and CDR2 SQIVND (reference sequence). The CDR3 is 15 amino acids. The CDR3 DNA sequence: TGTGCCAGTAGCCTATACGGGGGAGTAGGCCAGCCCCAGCATTTT. Residues: CASSLYGGVGQPQHF.

The CDR3 reads CASSHGIEQYV. CDR3 in DNA: TGTGCCAGCAGCCACGGTATCGAGCAGTACGTC. J is TRBJ2-7 and V is TRBV3-1; no clear D gene. Germline assignment: CDR1 LGHDT and CDR2 YNNKEL (reference sequence). The germline V and J ends were trimmed by 3 bases and 6 bases, with 6 bases remaining between them. The CDR3 has 11 amino acids.

The gene calls are TRBV11-2 and TRBJ2-5, with TRBD2 matching over 15 bases. The CDR3 runs 16 residues. V trimming: 4 bases; J trimming: 5 bases; junction bases outside the gene matches: 5. Germline V gene lookup returns CDR1 SGHAT and CDR2 FQNNGV. The CDR3 reads CASSSGLAGGMETQYF. CDR3 DNA: TGTGCCAGCAGCTCCGGACTAGCGGGGGGGATGGAGACCCAGTACTTC.

This clonotype was seen ten or more times. The chain joins TRBV7-2 to TRBJ2-1, with D perhaps TRBD1 (6 bases). The ends were cut back, 2 bases at V and 6 bases at J, with 23 bases in the middle. The CDR3 runs 18 residues. Germline V lookup: CDR1 SGHTA, CDR2 FQGNSA. The CDR3 spells CASSLTLPPTGYSNEQFF. In nucleotides, the CDR3 is TGTGCCAGCAGCTTAACCCTCCCGCCCACAGGGTACAGCAATGAGCAGTTCTTC.

This chain connects TRBV7-9 to TRBJ2-1, with D possibly matching TRBD2 (6 bases). The CDR3 runs to 14 residues. V dropped 4 bases and J dropped 10 bases, with 17 bases sitting between them. Germline CDR1 and CDR2: SEHNR and FQNEAQ (reference sequence). CDR3 protein: CASSYGTEGREQFF. In DNA form, the CDR3 reads TGTGCCAGCAGCTACGGGACGGAGGGAAGAGAGCAGTTCTTC. Combining the CDR3 with reference TRBV7-9 and TRBJ2-1 gives the whole variable domain DTGVSQNPRHKITKRGQNVTFRCDPISEHNRLYWYRQTLGQGPEFLTYFQNEAQLEKSRLLSDRFSAERPKGSFSTLEIQRTEQGDSAMYLCASSYGTEGREQFFGPGTRLTVL.

This clonotype has a handful of counts. The genes are TRBV7-2 and TRBJ2-3, with 13 bases fitting TRBD2. Trimming cost V 3 bases and J 7 bases; bases outside gene matches: 7. The V gene's germline CDR1 is SGHTA and CDR2 FQGNSA. The CDR3 spans 16 residues. The CDR3 sequence: CASSLAGTSGEYTQYF. CDR3 DNA: TGTGCCAGCAGCTTGGCAGGGACTAGCGGGGAGTATACGCAGTATTTT.

This sequence joins TRBV24-1 and TRBJ2-1, with 9 bases aligning to TRBD1. Germline CDR1 KGHDR, CDR2 SFDVKD. J was trimmed by 1 base and V by 9 bases; bases with no gene match: 15. The CDR3 runs to 18 residues. DNA for the CDR3: TGTGCCACCGGGGGTGCCCGCACAGGGGGCCTATCCTACAATGAGCAGTTCTTC. Amino acid sequence: CATGGARTGGLSYNEQFF.